This TCR beta chain originates from a study of shared clonotypes between healthy human individuals. Study-wide results and caveats: Investigators expected sequencing depth to affect clonotype sharing among donors. Non-shared clonotypes showed lower generation probabilities than clonotypes common to all four donors.

The V gene end was trimmed by 6 bases and the J gene end by 3 bases; junction bases not matched to a gene: 2. Per germline, CDR1 DFQATT and CDR2 SNEGSKA (reference sequence). The CDR3 is made up of 11 amino acids. Some clones are missing from TCRdb's copy, which holds only in-frame ones; the method was immunoSEQ multiplex PCR. Of about 1.5 million clones listed, roughly 96% are singletons. For this clone: No antigen is known for it. The same CDR3 also results from other DNA sequences found in this sample.

The donors were all Caucasian adults (living in Nashville, Tennessee). Negatively enriched CD4+ T cells were divided by CD45RA into naive and memory. The sequence was collected from a man under 40 in good health. This chain links TRBV20-1 with TRBJ2-7, with 7 positions matching TRBD1. The sample was naive CD4+ T cells sorted from blood. Documented subset: CD45RA+ positively selected. The CDR3 bases are TGCAGTGCCCGGACAGGCTACGAGCAGTACTTC. Its translation: CSARTGYEQYF.